These 26 T cell receptor beta chains were sequenced from one sample in a study of identical twins. TCRdb ran MiXCR on the 5' RACE reads and lists one entry per CDR3 protein. This sample has about 200,000 distinct CDR3 sequences, with around 10% found just once. The sequenced sample was memory (CD45RO+) T cells sorted from blood. All receptors derive from a woman younger than 30 in good health.

There are a few counts of this clonotype. The CDR3 DNA reads as TGCGCCAGCAGCCGTAGCGTAAATCCGGGACTAGCGTCCTCCTACAATGAGCAGTTCTTC. It yields the protein CASSRSVNPGLASSYNEQFF. The chain recombines TRBV4-1 with TRBJ2-1; TRBD2 agrees at 10 bases. Germline V CDR1 and CDR2: MGHRA, YSYEKL. There are 20 residues in the CDR3. With V trimmed by 4 bases and J by 0 bases, 15 bases remained unmatched.

V and J are TRBV18 and TRBJ2-1; tentatively, D is TRBD2 (6 bases). The germline V gene encodes CDR1 KGHSH and CDR2 LQKENI. V gave up 5 bases and J gave up 2 bases, with 16 bases separating them. The CDR3 covers 16 residues. The CDR3 loop reads CASSVSGTLTYNEQFF. DNA for the CDR3: TGTGCCAGCTCAGTATCCGGGACTCTTACCTACAATGAGCAGTTCTTC. Complete variable domain (other parts from reference TRBV18 and TRBJ2-1): NAGVMQNPRHLVRRRGQEARLRCSPMKGHSHVYWYRQLPEEGLKFMVYLQKENIIDESGMPKERFSAEFPKEGPSILRIQQVVRGDSAAYFCASSVSGTLTYNEQFFGPGTRLTVL.

Only one count was recorded for this clonotype. The chain employs TRBV2 and TRBJ2-4, with a possible D match to TRBD1 (5 bases). The germline V gene encodes CDR1 SNHLY and CDR2 FYNNEI. Trimming removed 7 bases from V and 3 bases from J, with 10 bases in between. This CDR3 contains 13 residues. This CDR3 is CASKTDNKNIQYF. The CDR3 region has the DNA TGTGCCAGCAAGACGGACAACAAAAACATTCAGTACTTC. The full variable domain, in which reference TRBV2 and TRBJ2-4 provide the parts outside the CDR3, is EPEVTQTPSHQVTQMGQEVILRCVPISNHLYFYWYRQILGQKVEFLVSFYNNEISEKSEIFDDQFSVERPDGSNFTLKIRSTKLEDSAMYFCASKTDNKNIQYFGAGTRLSVL.

The chain links TRBV7-2 to TRBJ2-5, with 9 bases aligning to TRBD2. The CDR3 is 14 residues long. Germline CDR1 SGHTA, CDR2 FQGNSA. The ends lost 4 bases at V and 1 base at J; junction bases unmatched: 1. CDR3 region: CASSSSGIQETQYF. CDR3 nucleotides: TGTGCCAGCAGCTCTAGCGGGATCCAAGAGACCCAGTACTTC.

This clonotype was observed many times. The chain joins TRBV12-3 or TRBV12-4 to TRBJ2-2, with 8 bases aligning to TRBD1. The V segment lost 5 bases and the J segment 8 bases; nucleotides outside the gene matches: 4. The CDR3 is 13 residues long. The CDR3 loop reads CASSAGQGGELFF. The CDR3 DNA reads TGTGCCAGCAGTGCCGGACAGGGAGGGGAGCTGTTTTTT.

The rearrangement links TRBV9 to TRBJ2-7; D is perhaps TRBD1 or TRBD2 (6 bases each). The V end was cut by 0 bases, the J end by 6 bases, with 16 bases between. This CDR3 has 15 amino acids. Per germline, CDR1 SGDLS and CDR2 YYNGEE. The CDR3 protein is CASSVGGALVSEQYF. The CDR3 DNA is TGTGCCAGCAGCGTAGGGGGGGCTCTGGTTTCCGAGCAGTACTTC.

This clonotype has a count of ten or more. V usage is TRBV7-2 and J usage is TRBJ1-3, with 7 bases aligning to TRBD1. With 8 bases clipped from V and 4 bases from J, the junction kept 8 bases outside the gene matches. The CDR3 sequence is 14 residues long. CDR1 SGHTA and CDR2 FQGNSA come from the germline V gene. CDR3 coding DNA: TGTGCCAGCCAGAAGGGGGCATCCGGAAACACCATATATTTT. The encoded protein is CASQKGASGNTIYF.

The gene calls are TRBV11-2 and TRBJ2-1; 12 nucleotides align to TRBD2. Germline CDR1 reads SGHAT; CDR2 reads FQNNGV. The CDR3 has 15 amino acids. Unmatched junction bases numbered 10, after V lost 7 bases and J lost 9 bases. In DNA, the CDR3 is TGTGCCAGCACGGGGACGACTAGCGGGAGAGGTGAGCAGTTCTTC. Translation: CASTGTTSGRGEQFF.

This clonotype has a handful of counts. The chain has TRBV9 and TRBJ2-1, with a possible D match to TRBD2 (6 bases). Germline V gene lookup returns CDR1 SGDLS and CDR2 YYNGEE. V lost 0 bases to trimming and J lost 9 bases, with 7 bases between them. The CDR3 loop spans 12 amino acids. The CDR3 DNA is TGTGCCAGCAGCGTAGAGCGGGCTGAGCAGTTCTTC. It codes for CASSVERAEQFF.

This clonotype was recorded at least ten times. The rearrangement joins TRBV20-1 to TRBJ2-3; 8 nucleotides agree with TRBD1. The CDR3 contains 14 residues. J was trimmed by 6 bases and V by 3 bases; bases with no gene match: 8. Per the germline V gene, CDR1 is DFQATT and CDR2 is SNEGSKA (reference sequence). The CDR3 region is CSARGTGLTDTQYF. The CDR3 region has the DNA TGCAGTGCTAGGGGGACAGGATTGACGGATACGCAGTATTTT.

Only a few counts were recorded for this clonotype. The V call is TRBV10-3, the J call TRBJ2-7; D might be TRBD1 (6 bases). V dropped 10 bases and J dropped 5 bases, with 15 bases sitting between them. The CDR3 covers 12 residues. Germline loops: CDR1 ENHRY, CDR2 SYGVKD. In DNA, the CDR3 is TGTGCCACCGACCAGGGACAACACGAGCAGTACTTC. The encoded protein is CATDQGQHEQYF.

This clonotype occurred a few times. This rearrangement joins TRBV29-1 to TRBJ2-2; possibly TRBD2 for D (5 bases). The CDR3 loop spans 13 amino acids. The ends were cut back, 6 bases at V and 1 base at J, with 9 bases in the middle. Germline V CDR1 and CDR2: SQVTM, ANQGSEA. The CDR3 sequence: CSVRVQNTGELFF. The CDR3 DNA follows: TGCAGCGTGCGGGTACAGAACACCGGGGAGCTGTTTTTT.

This rearrangement joins TRBV20-1 to TRBJ2-3, with 8 bases that match TRBD2. The trim removed 3 bases at V and 6 bases at J, leaving 11 bases unmatched. The CDR3 loop spans 15 amino acids. Germline CDR1 is DFQATT and CDR2 is SNEGSKA (reference sequence). CDR3 sequence: CSASPPSGGYDTQYF. In DNA form, the CDR3 reads TGCAGTGCTAGTCCCCCAAGCGGGGGCTATGATACGCAGTATTTT.

The table lists this clonotype with many counts. V usage is TRBV11-2 and J usage is TRBJ2-1; 9 bases match TRBD2. Germline V CDR1 and CDR2: SGHAT, FQNNGV. V trimming: 3 bases; J trimming: 2 bases; junction bases outside the gene matches: 11. This CDR3 contains 18 residues. CDR3 residues: CASSLYGSAGGPYNEQFF. The CDR3 region has the DNA TGTGCCAGCAGCTTGTACGGGAGCGCGGGAGGGCCCTACAATGAGCAGTTCTTC.

The rearrangement joins TRBV6-2 or TRBV6-3 to TRBJ2-3; a weak D match, TRBD1 (5 bases). CDR1 and CDR2 from the germline V gene are MNHEY and SVGEGT. With 3 bases removed from V and 6 bases from J, the gap between germline ends came to 13 bases. This CDR3 spans 14 amino acids. For the CDR3, the DNA is TGTGCCAGCAGTTATTGGCAGGGATGGGATACGCAGTATTTT. Protein: CASSYWQGWDTQYF.

This clonotype appeared many times. A read error may produce the germline difference seen at one junction end. The genes are TRBV14 and TRBJ2-3; D might be TRBD1 or TRBD2, each matching 6 bases. The CDR3 totals 13 residues. CDR1 and CDR2 (germline): SGHDN, FVKESK. CDR3 coding DNA: TGTGCCAGCAGCATCGGGGGCACGGATACGCAGTATTTT. This sequence encodes CASSIGGTDTQYF.

The gene calls are TRBV24-1 and TRBJ2-5, with a weak D call TRBD2 (6 bases). The CDR3 contains 13 residues. The germline gives CDR1 KGHDR, CDR2 SFDVKD. Trimming took off 2 bases at V and 5 bases at J, with 8 bases between the two ends. CDR3 amino acids: CATSDSGVETQYF. CDR3 bases: TGTGCCACCAGTGATTCGGGGGTGGAGACCCAGTACTTC.

The chain employs TRBV7-8 and TRBJ2-3; tentatively, D is TRBD2 (6 bases). With 5 bases removed from V and 6 bases from J, the gap between germline ends came to 15 bases. This CDR3 region has 14 residues. The germline V gene has CDR1 SGHVS and CDR2 FQNEAQ. CDR3 sequence: CASSAREPRDTQYF. CDR3 bases: TGTGCCAGCAGCGCCCGGGAGCCTCGGGATACGCAGTATTTT.

Many counts were recorded for this clonotype. The chain recombines TRBV7-9 with TRBJ1-6; D is uncertain. Between the trimmed V and J ends, which lost 5 bases and 5 bases, there was a span of 13 bases. Germline CDR1 SEHNR, CDR2 FQNEAQ (reference sequence). This CDR3 is 15 amino acids long. In DNA, the CDR3 is TGTGCCAGCAGCAACCTGGCGGCAAATAATTCACCCCTCCACTTT. It specifies CASSNLAANNSPLHF.

A few counts support this clonotype. A junction boundary mismatches the germline segment, possibly from a read error. This chain connects TRBV27 to TRBJ1-2; D gene unclear. This CDR3 is built from 15 residues. In germline, CDR1 is MNHEY, CDR2 SMNVEV (reference sequence). CDR3 amino acids: CASSLSPDPKYGYTF. The CDR3 nucleotides read TGTGCCAGCAGTTTATCTCCGGATCCTAAATATGGCTACACCTTC.

This clonotype was seen only a few times. CDR3 loop: CASSLSAGGPAREQFF. The CDR3 bases are TGCGCCAGCAGCTTGTCCGCGGGAGGGCCGGCACGTGAGCAGTTCTTC. The V call is TRBV5-1, the J call TRBJ2-1; 9 bases fit TRBD2. The germline gives CDR1 SGHRS, CDR2 YFSETQ. V shed 1 base and J 9 bases; nucleotides not matched to a gene: 11. The CDR3 covers 16 residues.

This clonotype was observed at least ten times. V is TRBV7-8 and J is TRBJ1-5, with TRBD1 matching over 9 bases. This CDR3 comprises 15 residues. The germline V gene encodes CDR1 SGHVS and CDR2 FQNEAQ. V lost 1 base, J lost 9 bases, and 7 bases stayed unmatched. The DNA for the CDR3 is TGTGCCAGCAGCTTAGACAGGGGGCCCTCTCTGCCCCAGCATTTT. This codes for CASSLDRGPSLPQHF.

This clonotype was counted at least ten times. The V and J genes are TRBV6-5 and TRBJ2-2, with D unresolved. The CDR3 consists of 12 residues. Germline V lookup: CDR1 MNHEY, CDR2 SVGAGI. The germline V and J ends were trimmed by 6 bases and 6 bases, with 8 bases remaining between them. CDR3 sequence (DNA): TGTGCCAGCAGCCACGCCGCCGGGGAGCTGTTTTTT. This codes for CASSHAAGELFF.

This clonotype was observed many times. This chain links TRBV2 with TRBJ2-7; tentative D call: TRBD1 (6 bases). Germline lookup yields CDR1 SNHLY and CDR2 FYNNEI. Trimming cost V 6 bases and J 5 bases, with 11 bases left between them. The CDR3 sequence is 12 residues long. Here the CDR3 DNA reads TGTGCCAGCAGCGTTGCAGGGGACGAGCAGTACTTC. Encoded protein: CASSVAGDEQYF.

The chain joins TRBV11-2 to TRBJ2-7; 7 bases map to TRBD2. The CDR3 has 15 residues. After removal of 1 base from V and 3 bases from J, the junction contained 6 bases not matched to a gene. CDR1 and CDR2 from the germline V gene are SGHAT and FQNNGV. The CDR3 is CASSLGGGDYYEQYF. The CDR3 coding sequence is TGTGCCAGCAGCTTAGGGGGAGGGGACTACTACGAGCAGTACTTC. The full variable domain, in which reference TRBV11-2 and TRBJ2-7 provide the parts outside the CDR3, is EAGVAQSPRYKIIEKRQSVAFWCNPISGHATLYWYQQILGQGPKLLIQFQNNGVVDDSQLPKDRFSAERLKGVDSTLKIQPAKLEDSAVYLCASSLGGGDYYEQYFGPGTRLTVT.

CDR3 sequence: CSARGAGGETQYF. CDR3 sequence (DNA): TGCAGTGCTAGGGGGGCGGGTGGAGAGACCCAGTACTTC. The genes are TRBV20-1 and TRBJ2-5; D might be TRBD1 (6 bases). The germline V gene has CDR1 DFQATT and CDR2 SNEGSKA (reference sequence). V was shortened by 3 bases and J by 4 bases, with 12 bases between the two germline ends. This CDR3 has 13 residues.